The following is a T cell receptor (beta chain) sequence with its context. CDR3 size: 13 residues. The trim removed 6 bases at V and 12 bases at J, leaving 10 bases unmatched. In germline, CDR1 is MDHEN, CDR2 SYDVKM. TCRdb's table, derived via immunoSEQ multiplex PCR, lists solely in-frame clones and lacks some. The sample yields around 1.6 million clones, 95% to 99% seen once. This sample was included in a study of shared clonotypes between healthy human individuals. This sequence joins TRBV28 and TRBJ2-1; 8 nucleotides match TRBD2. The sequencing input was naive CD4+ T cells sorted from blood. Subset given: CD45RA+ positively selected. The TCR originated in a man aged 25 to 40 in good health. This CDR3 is CASRPPGTRGQFF. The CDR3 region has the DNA TGTGCCAGCAGACCACCCGGGACTAGAGGGCAGTTCTTC.